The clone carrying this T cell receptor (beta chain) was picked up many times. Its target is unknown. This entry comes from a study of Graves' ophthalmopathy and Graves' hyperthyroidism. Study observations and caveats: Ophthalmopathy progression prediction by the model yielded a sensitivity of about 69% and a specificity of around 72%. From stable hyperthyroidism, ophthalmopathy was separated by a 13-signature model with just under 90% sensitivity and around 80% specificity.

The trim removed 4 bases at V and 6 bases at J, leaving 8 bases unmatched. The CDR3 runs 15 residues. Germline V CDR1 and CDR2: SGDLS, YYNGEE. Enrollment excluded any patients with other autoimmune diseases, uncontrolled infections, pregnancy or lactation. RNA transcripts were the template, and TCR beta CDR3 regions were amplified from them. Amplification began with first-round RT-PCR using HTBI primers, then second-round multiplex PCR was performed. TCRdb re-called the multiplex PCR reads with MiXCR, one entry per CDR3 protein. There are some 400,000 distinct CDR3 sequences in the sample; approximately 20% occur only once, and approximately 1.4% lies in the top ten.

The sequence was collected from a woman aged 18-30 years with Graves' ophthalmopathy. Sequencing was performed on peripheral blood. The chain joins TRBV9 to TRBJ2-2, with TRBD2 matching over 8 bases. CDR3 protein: CASSSGGVLAGELFF. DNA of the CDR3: TGTGCCAGCAGCTCCGGGGGGGTGTTAGCCGGGGAGCTGTTTTTT.